This TCR beta chain was recorded in a study of blood T cells in healthy people across ages. Study observations and caveats: Long-lived and aged donors differed, with more naive CD4+ cells and higher diversity in the long-lived. Among T cells, TCR beta diversity per million cells dropped roughly linearly as age rose.

Alongside a J-beta primer mix, a sample-barcoded 5' primer served in a second PCR lasting about 6 to 11 cycles. TCRdb re-called the 5' RACE reads with MiXCR, one entry per CDR3 protein. The sample shows approximately 600,000 distinct CDR3 sequences, under 65% of them seen only once. V was trimmed by 5 bases and J by 2 bases, leaving 13 bases between them. CDR3 length equals 15 residues. Per the germline V gene, CDR1 is SGHNT and CDR2 is YENEEA. To note about this clonotype: Its target is unknown.

The sample was blood. This rearrangement joins TRBV11-3 to TRBJ2-1, with no clear D. The source of this sequence is a man between 60 and 70 years old in good health. CDR3 sequence reads: CASSRDTVTYNEQFF. The CDR3 nucleotides are TGTGCCAGCAGCCGAGATACCGTAACCTACAATGAGCAGTTCTTC.